Only one count was recorded for the clone carrying this T cell receptor beta chain. The sample belongs to a study of blood T cell repertoires in COVID-19. The overall study: Samples of COVID-19 (acute and convalescent) were obtained from the United States, Italy and Spain. PBMCs, B-cell-depleted T cells, or T cells provided the cDNA or gDNA that made up the material.

Profiling relied on immunoSEQ multiplex PCR, and the TCRdb table lists in-frame clones only, not all of them. The repertoire holds approximately 320,000 clones, with 85% as singletons. The length of the CDR3 is 15 residues. CDR1 and CDR2 (germline): LNHDA, SQIVND (reference sequence). The germline V and J ends were trimmed by 3 bases and 1 base, with 10 bases remaining between them. This sequence originates from a human donor in a cohort sampled during active COVID-19. The chain has TRBV19 and TRBJ1-5; D gene uncertain. Sequencing was carried out using peripheral blood. The CDR3 region has the DNA TGTGCCAGTAGTATCGGGTCCACCAGCAATCAGCCCCAGCATTTT. It encodes CASSIGSTSNQPQHF.